This T cell receptor (beta chain) was retrieved from a study of T cell changes during pregnancy in multiple sclerosis. Measured with immunoSEQ multiplex PCR; TCRdb has only the in-frame clones, and not every one. The table shows roughly 70,000 clones, with over 85% occurring only once. Material: peripheral blood, obtained in the third trimester of pregnancy. The sequence was collected from a female donor with multiple sclerosis, enrolled in a pregnancy study.

DNA of the CDR3: TGTGCCAGCAGACTCGGACTAGCGGGAGCAGATACGCAGTATTTT. Residues: CASRLGLAGADTQYF. J is TRBJ2-3 and V is TRBV7-2, with 13 bases matching TRBD2. This CDR3 contains 15 residues. Losses at the gene ends were 6 bases for V and 4 bases for J; bases not matched to a gene: 4. The germline gives CDR1 SGHTA, CDR2 FQGNSA.